The clone carrying this T cell receptor (beta chain) was seen repeatedly, ten times or more. The antigen is not known. This entry belongs to a study of T cells in Graves' hyperthyroidism and ophthalmopathy. Overall study results and limits: A model of 13 V-J pairs discriminated ophthalmopathy from stable hyperthyroidism. Ophthalmopathy onset followed model prediction by a median about six months.

Germline V gene sequence: CDR1 SEHNR, CDR2 FQNEAQ (reference sequence). The CDR3 is made up of 14 amino acids. V was cut by 3 bases and J by 3 bases, with 9 bases left in between. Exclusion criteria comprised uncontrolled infection, other autoimmune disease, pregnancy or lactation. The PBMCs studied were ones that came from 10 ml fresh peripheral blood. The investigators amplified TCR beta CDR3 regions from RNA transcripts. HTBI primers were used for first-round RT-PCR of the TCR CDR3. TCRdb passed the multiplex PCR reads through MiXCR, listing each CDR3 protein once. Of about 840,000 distinct CDR3 sequences in the sample, around 39% were seen once.

This sequence joins TRBV7-9 and TRBJ1-3, with unresolved D. The sequenced material came from blood. The receptor was isolated from a man aged 18 to 35 with Graves' hyperthyroidism. The chain's CDR3 is CASSLAVFGNTIYF. DNA for the CDR3: TGTGCCAGCAGCTTGGCAGTCTTTGGAAACACCATATATTTT.